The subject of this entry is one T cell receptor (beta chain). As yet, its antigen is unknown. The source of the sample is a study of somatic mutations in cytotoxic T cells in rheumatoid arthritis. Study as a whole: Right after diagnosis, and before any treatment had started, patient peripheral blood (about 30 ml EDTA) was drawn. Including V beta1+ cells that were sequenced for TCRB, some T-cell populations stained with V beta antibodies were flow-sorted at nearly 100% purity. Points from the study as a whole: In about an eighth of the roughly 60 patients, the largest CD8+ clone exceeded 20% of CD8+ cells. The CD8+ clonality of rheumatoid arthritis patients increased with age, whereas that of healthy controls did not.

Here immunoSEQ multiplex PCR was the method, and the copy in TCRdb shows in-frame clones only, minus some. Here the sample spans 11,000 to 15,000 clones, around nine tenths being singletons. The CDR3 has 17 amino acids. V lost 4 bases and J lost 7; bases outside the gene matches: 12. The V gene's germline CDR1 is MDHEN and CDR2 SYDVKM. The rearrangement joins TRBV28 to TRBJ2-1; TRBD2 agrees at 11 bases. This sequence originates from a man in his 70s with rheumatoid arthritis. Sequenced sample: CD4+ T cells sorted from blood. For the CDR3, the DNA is TGTGCCAGCAGTTCCCTACTAGCGGGAGAAGCCGGAAATGAGCAGTTCTTC. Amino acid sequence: CASSSLLAGEAGNEQFF.